The 5 T cell receptor beta chains below were found in one sample sequenced in a study of cytomegalovirus exposure and HLA in healthy donors. With 60 Vbeta and 13 Jbeta primers, the PCR was carried out. Clones were read by immunoSEQ multiplex PCR, and TCRdb kept only the in-frame ones, dropping some. The sample consists of around 130,000 clones, 70% to 80% of them appearing once. The specimen was PBMCs. All receptors come from an older woman in good health and CMV-seronegative.

This clone was recorded only once. V is TRBV13 and J is TRBJ2-5; D ambiguous. In germline, CDR1 is PRHDT, CDR2 FYEKMQ (reference sequence). V lost 2 bases and J 1 base, leaving 5 bases between the germline ends. This CDR3 has 13 amino acids. The CDR3 nucleotides are TGTGCCAGCAGCTTATCCGGCCAAGAGACCCAGTACTTC. Protein sequence: CASSLSGQETQYF.

This chain links TRBV6-1 with TRBJ1-3, with 7 bases aligning to TRBD1. Trimming at V came to 3 bases and at J to 4 bases, leaving 3 bases not matched to a gene. The CDR3 length is 14 residues. CDR1 is MNHNS and CDR2 is SASEGT in the germline V gene. The CDR3 coding sequence is TGTGCCAGCAGTGACCCGGGACAGGGAAACACCATATATTTT. It translates to CASSDPGQGNTIYF.

The CDR3 sequence: CASTRRGYEQYF. As DNA, the CDR3 is TGTGCCAGCACCAGAAGGGGCTACGAGCAGTACTTC. The chain combines TRBV28 with TRBJ2-7, with TRBD1 as a possible D gene (5 bases). The CDR3 covers 12 residues. Per the germline V gene, CDR1 is MDHEN and CDR2 is SYDVKM. Between the trimmed V and J ends, which lost 7 bases and 3 bases, there was a span of 10 bases.

The CDR3 DNA reads TGCGCCAGCAGCTTGGTAGGGGCGAGCTCCTATAATTCACCCCTCCACTTT. It specifies CASSLVGASSYNSPLHF. V gene TRBV5-1 combines with J gene TRBJ1-6; TRBD1 might be the D (5 bases). The CDR3 totals 17 residues. Germline V gene data show CDR1 as SGHRS and CDR2 as YFSETQ. Trimming took 0 bases from V and 0 from J, leaving 10 bases between them.

This sequence joins TRBV15 and TRBJ2-1; TRBD1 agrees at 9 bases. The CDR3 is 15 amino acids. Germline V gene lookup returns CDR1 LNHNV and CDR2 YYDKDF (reference sequence). V lost 5 bases and J lost 2; bases outside the gene matches: 4. DNA of the CDR3: TGTGCCACCAGCCCTAGACAGGGGGCCTACAATGAGCAGTTCTTC. Translating gives CATSPRQGAYNEQFF.